The 21 T cell receptor beta chains reported below all come from one sample, sequenced in a study of blood T cell repertoires in COVID-19. This table comes from immunoSEQ multiplex PCR, and its TCRdb copy is limited to in-frame clones, with some not included. The sample records about 170,000 clones, roughly nine tenths being singletons. The sequenced material came from peripheral blood. The origin of the receptors is a man aged 65 to 79 with acute or convalescent COVID-19.

This clone has only a few counts. Other DNA sequences within the sample encode an identical CDR3. J is TRBJ2-1 and V is TRBV5-1; a possible D gene is TRBD1 (5 bases). The CDR3 extends over 13 amino acids. V was cut by 4 bases and J by 4 bases, with 9 bases left in between. CDR1 SGHRS and CDR2 YFSETQ come from the germline V gene. The CDR3 spells CASSPQGYNEQFF. As DNA, the CDR3 is TGCGCCAGCAGCCCCCAGGGATACAATGAGCAGTTCTTC.

The chain carries TRBV2 and TRBJ1-4, with D possibly TRBD1 on 5 matching bases. CDR1 is SNHLY, CDR2 FYNNEI, per germline. This CDR3 is 14 amino acids long. Deletions cut 1 base from V and 2 bases from J, with 5 bases between. CDR3 amino acids: CASSEGQTNEKLFF. CDR3 nucleotide sequence: TGTGCCAGCAGTGAAGGACAGACTAATGAAAAACTGTTTTTT.

The chain couples TRBV18 to TRBJ1-1; 7 bases line up with TRBD1. V was pared by 2 bases and J by 0 bases, with 6 bases of the junction left unmatched. The CDR3 has 16 amino acids. CDR1 is KGHSH and CDR2 is LQKENI in the germline V gene. Here the CDR3 reads CASSPYTGAMNTEAFF. The DNA for the CDR3 is TGTGCCAGCTCACCATACACAGGGGCCATGAACACTGAAGCTTTCTTT.

CDR3 bases: TGTGCCAGCAGTGAGACCGACTGGTACGAGCAGTACTTC. Protein: CASSETDWYEQYF. The chain uses TRBV6-1 and TRBJ2-7; D ambiguous. The V end lost 3 bases, the J end lost 4 bases, and 10 bases lay between the germline ends. Germline CDR1 MNHNS, CDR2 SASEGT. This CDR3 comprises 13 residues.

The CDR3 bases are TGTGCCAGCAGCCCAACAGGGTTCCGTGGAAACACCATATATTTT. Protein product: CASSPTGFRGNTIYF. The genes are TRBV7-7 and TRBJ1-3; maybe TRBD1 (6 bases). V was cut by 5 bases and J by 3 bases, with 14 bases left in between. The CDR3 loop spans 15 amino acids. From germline, CDR1 is SSHAT and CDR2 FNYEAQ (reference sequence).

Comment on this clone: This could be a read error, since a much larger clone is one nucleotide away. The chain links TRBV18 to TRBJ2-7; D might be TRBD1 (5 bases). The CDR3 is 13 residues long. V was trimmed by 0 bases and J by 3 bases, leaving 6 bases between them. The germline V gene encodes CDR1 KGHSH and CDR2 LQKENI. Here the CDR3 DNA reads TGTGCCAGCTCACCACCTGACAGCTACGAGCAGTACTTC. Protein product: CASSPPDSYEQYF.

The rearrangement links TRBV28 to TRBJ2-1; D uncertain. The germline V and J ends were trimmed by 6 bases and 5 bases, with 17 bases remaining between them. Germline CDR1 and CDR2: MDHEN and SYDVKM. The CDR3 has 15 amino acids. DNA of the CDR3: TGTGCCAGCAGCTCCCCCACCCTGACTGACAATGAGCAGTTCTTC. It yields the protein CASSSPTLTDNEQFF.

The chain combines TRBV15 with TRBJ1-2; no reliable D call. Trimming took off 0 bases at V and 4 bases at J, with 12 bases between the two ends. The CDR3 sequence is 15 residues long. CDR1 is LNHNV, CDR2 YYDKDF, per germline (reference sequence). The CDR3 DNA sequence: TGTGCCACCAGCAGAGATAGTAATAAACCCTATGGCTACACCTTC. Residues: CATSRDSNKPYGYTF.

The chain links TRBV7-3 to TRBJ2-7, with 8 bases fitting TRBD1. Trimming removed 5 bases from V and 5 bases from J; junction bases left unmatched: 8. CDR3 length: 14 amino acids. CDR1 SGHTA and CDR2 FQGTGA come from the germline V gene. This CDR3 reads CASSRGTGPHEQYF. CDR3 in DNA: TGTGCCAGCAGCCGTGGGACAGGTCCCCACGAGCAGTACTTC.

The V call is TRBV7-2, the J call TRBJ1-6, with D uncertain. The V and J ends lost 0 bases and 9 bases respectively, with 18 bases between them. The CDR3 length is 17 residues. CDR1 SGHTA and CDR2 FQGNSA come from the germline V gene. The CDR3 DNA is TGTGCCAGCAGCTTAGCTCCTACGTCCACCGCCGTTTCACCCCTCCACTTT. Translation: CASSLAPTSTAVSPLHF.

V and J are TRBV20-1 and TRBJ2-3; D not certain. The CDR3 loop spans 10 amino acids. The V gene lost 3 bases and the J gene lost 6 bases, with 4 bases spanning the gap. Germline lookup yields CDR1 DFQATT and CDR2 SNEGSKA (reference sequence). The CDR3 protein is CSASLDTQYF. As DNA, the CDR3 is TGCAGTGCTAGCTTGGATACGCAGTATTTT.

V and J are TRBV7-9 and TRBJ2-3; 9 positions agree with TRBD2. CDR1 and CDR2 from the germline V gene are SEHNR and FQNEAQ (reference sequence). J was trimmed by 6 bases and V by 3 bases; bases with no gene match: 4. The CDR3 spans 14 residues. CDR3 sequence reads: CASSFAGGPDTQYF. DNA for the CDR3: TGTGCCAGCAGCTTTGCGGGGGGGCCTGATACGCAGTATTTT.

J is TRBJ1-5 and V is TRBV6-1; TRBD1 matches at 9 bases. The V and J ends lost 2 bases and 6 bases, in that order; junction bases with no gene match: 2. Germline V gives CDR1 MNHNS, CDR2 SASEGT. CDR3 length: 14 amino acids. The CDR3 loop reads CASSEKTGGQPQHF. CDR3 coding DNA: TGTGCCAGCAGTGAAAAGACAGGGGGTCAGCCCCAGCATTTT.

The chain links TRBV18 to TRBJ1-2, with D possibly being TRBD1 (5 bases). This CDR3 has 14 amino acids. CDR1 is KGHSH, CDR2 LQKENI, per germline. Trimming pared 0 bases from V and 8 bases from J, leaving 13 bases between. The chain's CDR3 is CASSPPLAGEGYTF. The CDR3 DNA reads as TGTGCCAGCTCACCACCTCTGGCGGGGGAGGGCTACACCTTC.

This clone was seen just once. The gene calls are TRBV6-6 and TRBJ1-1; D gene uncertain. Per the germline V gene, CDR1 is MNHNY and CDR2 is SVGAGI (reference sequence). This CDR3 is built from 16 residues. Trimming removed 7 bases from V and 3 bases from J, with 21 bases in between. The CDR3 is CASTPLVRAADTEAFF. The CDR3 coding sequence is TGTGCCAGCACCCCCCTAGTGAGGGCCGCGGACACTGAAGCTTTCTTT.

This clone was picked up a small number of times. The chain carries TRBV29-1 and TRBJ1-1; D is unresolved. Germline loops: CDR1 SQVTM, CDR2 ANQGSEA. The CDR3 runs to 13 residues. V was trimmed by 8 bases and J by 2 bases, leaving 15 bases between them. As DNA, the CDR3 is TGCAGCTCATTGTCGGGAAAAAACACTGAAGCTTTCTTT. It yields the protein CSSLSGKNTEAFF.

The J gene is TRBJ2-7, the V gene TRBV10-3; no firm D call. CDR1 is ENHRY and CDR2 is SYGVKD in the germline V gene. V dropped 4 bases and J dropped 5 bases, with 9 bases sitting between them. The CDR3 is made up of 12 amino acids. The CDR3 region is CAISVLSDEQYF. As DNA, the CDR3 is TGTGCCATCAGTGTCCTCAGCGACGAGCAGTACTTC.

This clone was seen only once. This sequence joins TRBV3-1 (or the pseudogene TRBV3-2) and TRBJ2-4, with a possible D match to TRBD1 (6 bases). The CDR3 has 14 amino acids. Per the germline V gene, CDR1 is LGHDT and CDR2 is YNNKEL (reference sequence). With 0 bases removed from V and 10 bases from J, the gap between germline ends came to 13 bases. The CDR3 reads CASSQDRFGQIQYF. The CDR3 DNA is TGTGCCAGCAGCCAAGATCGATTCGGACAGATTCAGTACTTC.

Here the CDR3 reads CASSVTSLPYEQYF. The CDR3, as DNA: TGTGCCAGCAGCGTAACTAGCCTCCCCTACGAGCAGTACTTC. The chain couples TRBV9 to TRBJ2-7; maybe TRBD2 (6 bases). CDR1 SGDLS and CDR2 YYNGEE come from the germline V gene. Trimming removed 1 base from V and 2 bases from J, with 10 bases in between. The CDR3 length is 14 residues.

The chain combines TRBV28 with TRBJ1-4; D not certain. Germline V CDR1 and CDR2: MDHEN, SYDVKM. Trimming shortened V by 7 bases and J by 10 bases, and 16 bases separated the two germline ends. The CDR3 spans 13 residues. CDR3 region: CASNSRQSGKLFF. Here the CDR3 DNA reads TGTGCCAGCAATTCACGGCAGTCGGGAAAACTGTTTTTT. Based on the CDR3 plus reference TRBV28 and TRBJ1-4, the full variable domain is DVKVTQSSRYLVKRTGEKVFLECVQDMDHENMFWYRQDPGLGLRLIYFSYDVKMKEKGDIPEGYSVSREKKERFSLILESASTNQTSMYLCASNSRQSGKLFFGSGTQLSVL.

The V gene is TRBV7-2, the J gene TRBJ1-1, with 9 bases lining up with TRBD1. Looked up from germline, CDR1 is SGHTA and CDR2 is FQGNSA. J gave up 4 bases and V 4 bases, and 4 bases lay outside the gene matches. The CDR3 is 14 amino acids. The CDR3 bases are TGTGCCAGCAGCTCACAGACAGGGGGCACTGAAGCTTTCTTT. Its protein product is CASSSQTGGTEAFF.